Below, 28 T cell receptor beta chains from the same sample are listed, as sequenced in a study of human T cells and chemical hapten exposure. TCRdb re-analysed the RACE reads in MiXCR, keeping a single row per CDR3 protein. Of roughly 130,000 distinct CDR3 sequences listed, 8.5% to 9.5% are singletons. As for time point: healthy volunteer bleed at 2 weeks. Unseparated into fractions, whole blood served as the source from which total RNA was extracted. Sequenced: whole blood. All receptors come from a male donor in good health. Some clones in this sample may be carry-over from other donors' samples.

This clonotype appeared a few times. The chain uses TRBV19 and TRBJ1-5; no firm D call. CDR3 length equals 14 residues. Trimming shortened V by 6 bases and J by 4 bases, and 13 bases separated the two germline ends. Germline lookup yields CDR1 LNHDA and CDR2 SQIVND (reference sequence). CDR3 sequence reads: CASSNQGSNQPQHF. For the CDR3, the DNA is TGTGCCAGTAGCAATCAAGGGTCTAATCAGCCCCAGCATTTT.

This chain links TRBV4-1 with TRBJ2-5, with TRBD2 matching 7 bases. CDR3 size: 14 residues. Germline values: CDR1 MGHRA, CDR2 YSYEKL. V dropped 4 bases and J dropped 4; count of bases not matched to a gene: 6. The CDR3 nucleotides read TGCGCCAGCAGCCCGGGGACTAAACGAGAGACCCAGTACTTC. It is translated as CASSPGTKRETQYF.

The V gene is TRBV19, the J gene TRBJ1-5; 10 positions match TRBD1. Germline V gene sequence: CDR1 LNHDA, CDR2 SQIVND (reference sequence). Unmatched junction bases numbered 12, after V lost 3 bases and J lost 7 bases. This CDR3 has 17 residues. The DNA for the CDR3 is TGTGCCAGTAGTATCACGCGGGCGACAGGGGGCTGGCAGCCCCAGCATTTT. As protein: CASSITRATGGWQPQHF.

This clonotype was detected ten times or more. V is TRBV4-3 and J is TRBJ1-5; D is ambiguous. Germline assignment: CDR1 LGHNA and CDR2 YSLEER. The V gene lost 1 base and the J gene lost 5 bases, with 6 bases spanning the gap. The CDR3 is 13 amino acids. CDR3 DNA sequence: TGCGCCAGCAGCCAAGGAGCAGATCAGCCCCAGCATTTT. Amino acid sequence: CASSQGADQPQHF.

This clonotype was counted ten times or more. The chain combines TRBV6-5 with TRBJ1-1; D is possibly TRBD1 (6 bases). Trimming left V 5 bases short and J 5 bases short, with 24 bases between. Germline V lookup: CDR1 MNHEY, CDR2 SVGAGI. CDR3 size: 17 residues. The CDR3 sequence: CASSRAQTGGQGTEAFF. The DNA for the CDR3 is TGTGCCAGCAGTCGGGCCCAGACAGGTGGCCAAGGGACTGAAGCTTTCTTT.

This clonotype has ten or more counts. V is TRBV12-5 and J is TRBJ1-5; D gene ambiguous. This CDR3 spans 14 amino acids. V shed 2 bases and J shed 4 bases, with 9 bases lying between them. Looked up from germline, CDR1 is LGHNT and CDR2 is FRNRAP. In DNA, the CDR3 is TGTGCTAGTGGTTTGCACCCAGGTAATCAGCCCCAGCATTTT. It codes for CASGLHPGNQPQHF.

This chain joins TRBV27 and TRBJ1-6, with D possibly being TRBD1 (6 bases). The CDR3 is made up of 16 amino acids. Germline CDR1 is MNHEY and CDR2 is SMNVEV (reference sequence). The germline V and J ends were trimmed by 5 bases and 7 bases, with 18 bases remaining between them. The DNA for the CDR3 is TGTGCCAGCAGTCGCGATCGACAGGAACCCAATTCACCCCTCCACTTT. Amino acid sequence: CASSRDRQEPNSPLHF.

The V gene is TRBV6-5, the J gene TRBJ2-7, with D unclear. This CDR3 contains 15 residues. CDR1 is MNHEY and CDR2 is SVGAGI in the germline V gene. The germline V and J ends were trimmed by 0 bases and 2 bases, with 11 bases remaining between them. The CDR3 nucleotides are TGTGCCAGCAGTTACTCGAGTTCGGAGACCTACGAGCAGTACTTC. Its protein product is CASSYSSSETYEQYF.

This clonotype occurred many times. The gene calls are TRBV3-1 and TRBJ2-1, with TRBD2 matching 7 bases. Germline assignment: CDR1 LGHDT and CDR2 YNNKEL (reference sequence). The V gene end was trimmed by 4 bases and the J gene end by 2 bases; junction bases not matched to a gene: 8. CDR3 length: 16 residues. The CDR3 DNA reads TGTGCCAGCAGCCCCGGACTAGAGATCCCCTACAATGAGCAGTTCTTC. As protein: CASSPGLEIPYNEQFF.

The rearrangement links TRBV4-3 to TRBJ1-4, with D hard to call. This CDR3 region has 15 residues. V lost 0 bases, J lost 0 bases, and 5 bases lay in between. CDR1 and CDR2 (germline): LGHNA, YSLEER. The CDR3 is CASSQEWATNEKLFF. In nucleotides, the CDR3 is TGCGCCAGCAGCCAAGAGTGGGCAACTAATGAAAAACTGTTTTTT.

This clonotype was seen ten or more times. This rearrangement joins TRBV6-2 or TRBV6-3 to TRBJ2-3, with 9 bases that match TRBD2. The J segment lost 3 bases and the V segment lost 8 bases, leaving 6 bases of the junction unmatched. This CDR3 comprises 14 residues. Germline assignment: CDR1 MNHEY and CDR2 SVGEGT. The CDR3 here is CASGRGGATDTQYF. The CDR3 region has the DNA TGTGCCAGCGGGCGCGGGGGGGCAACAGATACGCAGTATTTT.

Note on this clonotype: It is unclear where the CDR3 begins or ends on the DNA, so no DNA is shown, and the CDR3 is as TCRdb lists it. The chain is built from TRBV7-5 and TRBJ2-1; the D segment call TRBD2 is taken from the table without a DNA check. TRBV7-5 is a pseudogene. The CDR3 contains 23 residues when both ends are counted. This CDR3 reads CISVSEAPPTGPGRTREYNEQFF.

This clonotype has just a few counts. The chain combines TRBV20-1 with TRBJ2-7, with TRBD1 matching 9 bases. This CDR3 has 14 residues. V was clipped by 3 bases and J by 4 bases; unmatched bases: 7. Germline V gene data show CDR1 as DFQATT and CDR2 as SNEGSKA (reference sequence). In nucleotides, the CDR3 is TGCAGTGCTAGTTTGGGACAGGGAGTTTACGAGCAGTACTTC. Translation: CSASLGQGVYEQYF.

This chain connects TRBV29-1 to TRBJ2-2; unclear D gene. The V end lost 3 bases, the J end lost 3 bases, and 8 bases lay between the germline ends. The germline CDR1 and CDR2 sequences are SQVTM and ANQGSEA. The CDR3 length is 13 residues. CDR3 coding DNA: TGCAGCGTTGAGACCGGATACACCGGGGAGCTGTTTTTT. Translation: CSVETGYTGELFF.

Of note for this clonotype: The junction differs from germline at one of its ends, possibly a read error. CDR3 loop: CASSKGDDYGYTF. The CDR3 region has the DNA TGTGCCAGCTCTAAGGGGGATGACTATGGCTACACCTTT. V is TRBV28 and J is TRBJ1-2; TRBD1 is a possible D gene (6 bases). Germline assignment: CDR1 MDHEN and CDR2 SYDVKM. The CDR3 covers 13 residues.

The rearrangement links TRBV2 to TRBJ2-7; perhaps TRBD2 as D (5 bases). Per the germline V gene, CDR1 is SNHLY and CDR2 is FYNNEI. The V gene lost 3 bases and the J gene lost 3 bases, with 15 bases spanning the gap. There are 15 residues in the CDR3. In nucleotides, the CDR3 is TGTGCCAGCAGTGACCAACGACACGGAGGCTACGAGCAGTACTTC. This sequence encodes CASSDQRHGGYEQYF. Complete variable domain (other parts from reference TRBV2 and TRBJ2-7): EPEVTQTPSHQVTQMGQEVILRCVPISNHLYFYWYRQILGQKVEFLVSFYNNEISEKSEIFDDQFSVERPDGSNFTLKIRSTKLEDSAMYFCASSDQRHGGYEQYFGPGTRLTVT.

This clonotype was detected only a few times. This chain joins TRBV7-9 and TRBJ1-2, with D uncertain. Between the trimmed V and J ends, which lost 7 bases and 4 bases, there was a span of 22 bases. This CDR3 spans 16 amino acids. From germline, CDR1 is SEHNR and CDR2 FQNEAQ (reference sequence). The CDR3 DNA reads TGTGCCAGCACCGATCCCGGGTCAAAAGCGGGCTATGGCTACACCTTC. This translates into CASTDPGSKAGYGYTF. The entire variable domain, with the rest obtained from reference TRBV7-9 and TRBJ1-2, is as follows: DTGVSQNPRHKITKRGQNVTFRCDPISEHNRLYWYRQTLGQGPEFLTYFQNEAQLEKSRLLSDRFSAERPKGSFSTLEIQRTEQGDSAMYLCASTDPGSKAGYGYTFGSGTRLTVV.

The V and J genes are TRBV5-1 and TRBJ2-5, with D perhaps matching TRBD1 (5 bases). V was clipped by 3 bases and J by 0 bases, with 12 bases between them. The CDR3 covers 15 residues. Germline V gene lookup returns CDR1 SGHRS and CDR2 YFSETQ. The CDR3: CASSWAGSYQETQYF. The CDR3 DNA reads TGCGCCAGCAGCTGGGCAGGGTCGTACCAAGAGACCCAGTACTTC.

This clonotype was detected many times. CDR3 coding DNA: TGTGCCAGCAGCCCCACAGGGGCATCAGCCAATGAGCAGTTCTTC. Amino acid sequence: CASSPTGASANEQFF. V is TRBV7-9 and J is TRBJ2-1; 7 positions agree with TRBD1. There are 15 residues in the CDR3. After removal of 5 bases from V and 6 bases from J, the junction contained 10 bases not matched to a gene. Germline V gene lookup returns CDR1 SEHNR and CDR2 FQNEAQ (reference sequence).

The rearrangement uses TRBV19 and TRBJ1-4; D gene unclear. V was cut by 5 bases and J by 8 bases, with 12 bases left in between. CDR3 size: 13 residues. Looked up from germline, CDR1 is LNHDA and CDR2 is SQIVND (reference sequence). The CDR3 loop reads CASSPYVGEKLFF. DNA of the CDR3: TGTGCCAGTAGTCCCTACGTAGGCGAAAAACTGTTTTTT.

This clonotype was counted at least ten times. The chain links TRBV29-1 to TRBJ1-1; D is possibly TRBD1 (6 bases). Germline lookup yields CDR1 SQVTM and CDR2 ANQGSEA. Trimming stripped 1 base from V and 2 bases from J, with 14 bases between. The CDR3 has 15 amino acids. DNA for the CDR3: TGCAGCGTTGAAGGAGGGGGACGGGTTAACACTGAAGCTTTCTTT. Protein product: CSVEGGGRVNTEAFF.

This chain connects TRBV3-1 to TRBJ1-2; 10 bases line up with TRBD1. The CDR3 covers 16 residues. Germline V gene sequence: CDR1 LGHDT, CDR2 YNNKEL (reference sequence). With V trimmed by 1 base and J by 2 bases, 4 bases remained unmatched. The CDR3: CASSQAGTGANYGYTF. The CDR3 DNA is TGTGCCAGCAGCCAAGCCGGGACAGGGGCCAACTATGGCTACACCTTC.

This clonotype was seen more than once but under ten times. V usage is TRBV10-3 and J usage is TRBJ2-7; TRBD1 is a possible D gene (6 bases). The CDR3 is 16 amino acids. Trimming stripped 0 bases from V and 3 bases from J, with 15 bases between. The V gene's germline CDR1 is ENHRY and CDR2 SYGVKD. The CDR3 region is CAISESIRDTNYEQYF. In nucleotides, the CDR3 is TGTGCCATCAGTGAGTCGATACGGGACACAAACTACGAGCAGTACTTC.

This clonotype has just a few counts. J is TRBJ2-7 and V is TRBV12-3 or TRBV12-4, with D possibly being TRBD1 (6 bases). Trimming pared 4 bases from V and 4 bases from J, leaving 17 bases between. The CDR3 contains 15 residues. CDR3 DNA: TGTGCCAGCAGTTCTCAGACAGGCCCCTTTTACGAGCAGTACTTC. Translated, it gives CASSSQTGPFYEQYF.

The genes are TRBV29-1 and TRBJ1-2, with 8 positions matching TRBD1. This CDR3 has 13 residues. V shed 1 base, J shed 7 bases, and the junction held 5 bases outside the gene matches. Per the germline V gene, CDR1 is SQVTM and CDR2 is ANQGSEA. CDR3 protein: CSVEGTGFGGYTF. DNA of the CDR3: TGCAGCGTTGAAGGGACAGGGTTCGGTGGCTACACCTTC.

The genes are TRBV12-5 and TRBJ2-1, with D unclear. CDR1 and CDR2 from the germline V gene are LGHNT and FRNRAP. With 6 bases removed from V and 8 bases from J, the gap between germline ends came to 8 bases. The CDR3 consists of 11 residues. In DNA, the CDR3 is TGTGCTAGTGGCCAGTCGGATGAGCAGTTCTTC. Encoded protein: CASGQSDEQFF.

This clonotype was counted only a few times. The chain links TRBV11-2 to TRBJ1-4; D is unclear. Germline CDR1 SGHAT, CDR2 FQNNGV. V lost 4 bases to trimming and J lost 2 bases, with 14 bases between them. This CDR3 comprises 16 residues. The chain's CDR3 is CASSSRREGTNEKLFF. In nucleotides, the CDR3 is TGTGCCAGCAGCTCCCGGAGGGAAGGCACTAATGAAAAACTGTTTTTT.

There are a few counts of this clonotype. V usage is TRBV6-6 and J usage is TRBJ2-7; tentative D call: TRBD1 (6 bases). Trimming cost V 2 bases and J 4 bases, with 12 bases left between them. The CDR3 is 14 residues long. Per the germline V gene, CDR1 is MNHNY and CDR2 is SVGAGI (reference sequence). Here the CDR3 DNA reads TGTGCCAGCAGTTACGACGGACAGTCTTACGAGCAGTACTTC. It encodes CASSYDGQSYEQYF.